This T cell receptor beta chain was documented in a study of blood T cell repertoires in COVID-19. As for the study in general: Donors in the United States, Italy and Spain gave samples during acute or convalescent COVID-19. Sources were T cells, B-cell-depleted T cells, or PBMCs; the material itself was cDNA or gDNA.

Per the authors' pipeline: It was from reference gene primer amplification that nucleated cell counts were estimated. Some clones are missing from TCRdb's copy, which holds only in-frame ones; the method was immunoSEQ multiplex PCR. That table is the source of V, J and clone size, and D and trimming were worked out from the DNA. The data show about 400,000 clones, with 75% to 90% seen just once and under 1.5% held by the top ten. Germline CDR1 reads LGHNA; CDR2 reads YNFKEQ. V shed 0 bases and J shed 4 bases, with 13 bases lying between them. The CDR3 runs 16 residues. The count of this clone is one. The receptor comes from a woman aged 25 to 39 with active or convalescent COVID-19. The sequenced sample consisted of peripheral blood. The chain is built from TRBV4-2 and TRBJ2-1, with a tentative D call TRBD1 (6 bases). In DNA form, the CDR3 reads TGTGCCAGCAGCCAAGATCTATTAGGACAGTACAATGAGCAGTTCTTC. Its protein product is CASSQDLLGQYNEQFF.